This note documents a single T cell receptor (beta chain) sequence. Antigen unknown. The data derive from a study of cytomegalovirus exposure and HLA in healthy donors. For the study at large: Among the approximately 380 donors who were genotyped, approximately 76% fell in the genetic ancestry cluster that is associated with self-reported Caucasian donors. Regarding the study as a whole: HLA alleles showed associations with 16,951 TCR beta sequences in a later analysis, at a 0.05 false discovery rate. High sensitivity and specificity were reportedly achieved when the classifier diagnosed cytomegalovirus status. Most TCRs appeared rarely, but some public TCRs recurred in many donors.

Looked up from germline, CDR1 is MGHDK and CDR2 is SYGVNS. Trimming took 4 bases from V and 2 from J; bases not matched to a gene: 4. The CDR3 length is 16 residues. PCR employed 60 Vbeta and 13 Jbeta primers. Libraries were prepared by immunoSEQ multiplex PCR; TCRdb keeps only in-frame clonotypes and omits some of them. The sample comprises 150,000 to 200,000 clones, over 75% of which are singletons, and about 4.5% rests with the top ten. Material for sequencing was PBMCs. V usage is TRBV25-1 and J usage is TRBJ2-3; 12 nucleotides agree with TRBD2. This clonotype originated in a man in his forties or fifties in good health and CMV-seronegative. CDR3 protein: CASSGRLAGVTDTQYF. CDR3 sequence (DNA): TGTGCCAGCAGTGGCCGACTAGCGGGGGTCACAGATACGCAGTATTTT.